These 17 T cell receptor beta chains came from one sample sequenced in a study of blood T cell repertoires in COVID-19. TCRdb keeps only in-frame clones here, not all; method: immunoSEQ multiplex PCR. In the table there are 250,000 to 350,000 clones, roughly 83% of which are singletons. The sample comprised peripheral blood. All receptors derive from a human donor with COVID-19, enrolled during active disease. The donor label of this sample is uncertain.

V is TRBV9 and J is TRBJ2-2; tentative D call: TRBD2 (6 bases). The CDR3 has 15 residues. Germline V CDR1 and CDR2: SGDLS, YYNGEE. V lost 3 bases and J lost 0, with 9 bases in between. This CDR3 is CASSARGTNTGELFF. CDR3 DNA sequence: TGTGCCAGCAGCGCCCGGGGGACGAACACCGGGGAGCTGTTTTTT.

This chain links TRBV7-2 with TRBJ2-1; possible D gene TRBD1, 6 bases. Germline-derived CDR1 and CDR2 are SGHTA and FQGNSA. CDR3 size: 15 residues. V lost 2 bases, J lost 9 bases, and 17 bases lay in between. The CDR3 reads CASSLSAWGPGEQFF. The DNA for the CDR3 is TGTGCCAGCAGCTTAAGTGCGTGGGGGCCGGGTGAGCAGTTCTTC.

The CDR3 DNA reads as TGTGCCAGCAGCCCGCTCTCTACCCTTGGGCAGTTCTTC. This gives the protein CASSPLSTLGQFF. The gene calls are TRBV9 and TRBJ2-1; D not certain. The CDR3 spans 13 residues. Trimming left V 4 bases short and J 12 bases short, with 17 bases between. CDR1 and CDR2 from the germline V gene are SGDLS and YYNGEE.

The chain employs TRBV30 and TRBJ1-3, with D perhaps TRBD1 (5 bases). The CDR3 is made up of 14 amino acids. Trimming took 5 bases from V and 2 from J, leaving 13 bases between them. Germline CDR1 is GTSNPN and CDR2 is SVGIG (reference sequence). The CDR3 region is CAWASWGAGNTIYF. The CDR3, as DNA: TGTGCCTGGGCCTCGTGGGGGGCTGGAAACACCATATATTTT.

The V call is TRBV15, the J call TRBJ2-2; no firm D call. In germline, CDR1 is LNHNV, CDR2 YYDKDF (reference sequence). This CDR3 is 17 amino acids long. Trimming shortened V by 0 bases and J by 4 bases, and 15 bases separated the two germline ends. CDR3 in amino acids: CATSRDQATVGTGELFF. The CDR3 DNA is TGTGCCACCAGCAGAGATCAGGCCACCGTCGGCACCGGGGAGCTGTTTTTT. Combining the CDR3 with reference TRBV15 and TRBJ2-2 gives the whole variable domain DAMVIQNPRYQVTQFGKPVTLSCSQTLNHNVMYWYQQKSSQAPKLLFHYYDKDFNNEADTPDNFQSRRPNTSFCFLDIRSPGLGDTAMYLCATSRDQATVGTGELFFGEGSRLTVL.

V gene TRBV10-2 combines with J gene TRBJ2-5, with D tentatively TRBD2 (5 bases). Germline V lookup: CDR1 WSHSY, CDR2 SAAADI. The V and J ends lost 0 bases and 7 bases respectively, with 9 bases between them. The CDR3 is 13 residues long. The CDR3: CASSESSVGTQYF. The CDR3 bases are TGCGCCAGCAGTGAGTCTAGCGTGGGGACCCAGTACTTC.

The CDR3, as DNA: TGTGCCAGCAGCCAAACATTTCTAGGTCGGTCGGAGACCCAGTACTTC. It specifies CASSQTFLGRSETQYF. The genes are TRBV3-1 (or the pseudogene TRBV3-2) and TRBJ2-5; D uncertain. This CDR3 spans 16 amino acids. CDR1 LGHDT and CDR2 YNNKEL come from the germline V gene (reference sequence). V lost 2 bases to trimming and J lost 5 bases, with 18 bases between them.

V and J are TRBV7-9 and TRBJ2-7; TRBD2 is a possible D gene (5 bases). This CDR3 is built from 15 residues. Trimming stripped 1 base from V and 6 bases from J, with 16 bases between. From germline, CDR1 is SEHNR and CDR2 FQNEAQ (reference sequence). In DNA, the CDR3 is TGTGCCAGCAGCTTAGTATCGGGGAGAAGAAGCGAGCAGTACTTC. It encodes CASSLVSGRRSEQYF.

This clone was detected only a few times. The chain combines TRBV19 with TRBJ2-6; TRBD1 is a possible D gene (6 bases). V dropped 6 bases and J dropped 4 bases, with 10 bases sitting between them. In germline, CDR1 is LNHDA, CDR2 SQIVND (reference sequence). The CDR3 sequence is 14 residues long. The CDR3 nucleotides are TGTGCCAGTAGATATACAGGGGGGGCCAACGTCCTGACTTTC. The encoded protein is CASRYTGGANVLTF. The variable domain in full, with the rest retrieved from reference TRBV19 and TRBJ2-6, is DGGITQSPKYLFRKEGQNVTLSCEQNLNHDAMYWYRQDPGQGLRLIYYSQIVNDFQKGDIAEGYSVSREKKESFPLTVTSAQKNPTAFYLCASRYTGGANVLTFGAGSRLTVL.

This chain uses TRBV30 with TRBJ1-2, with D possibly matching TRBD1 (6 bases). Per germline, CDR1 GTSNPN and CDR2 SVGIG (reference sequence). The ends were cut back, 4 bases at V and 4 bases at J, with 13 bases in the middle. The CDR3 is made up of 13 amino acids. CDR3 coding DNA: TGTGCCTGGATGGGGGGGGCCGGCTATGGCTACACCTTC. This sequence encodes CAWMGGAGYGYTF.

This chain links TRBV7-2 with TRBJ2-5, with 9 bases lining up with TRBD1. J gave up 2 bases and V 5 bases, and 6 bases lay outside the gene matches. From germline, CDR1 is SGHTA and CDR2 FQGNSA. This CDR3 has 15 residues. In nucleotides, the CDR3 is TGTGCCAGCAGCGTATCGGACAGGGGTCAAGAGACCCAGTACTTC. Translated, it gives CASSVSDRGQETQYF.

The table lists this clone with a count of one. The chain uses TRBV23-1 and TRBJ1-2; D perhaps matches TRBD1 (6 bases). TRBV23-1 is marked as an open reading frame, function uncertain. The CDR3 is made up of 16 amino acids. Trimming removed 2 bases from V and 0 bases from J, with 13 bases in between. The CDR3 protein is CASSQAGASTNYGYTF. For the CDR3, the DNA is TGCGCCAGCAGTCAAGCGGGGGCCTCCACTAACTATGGCTACACCTTC.

The chain recombines TRBV9 with TRBJ1-3; 7 bases map to TRBD1. Germline assignment: CDR1 SGDLS and CDR2 YYNGEE. The CDR3 loop spans 15 amino acids. Trimming at V came to 0 bases and at J to 2 bases, leaving 2 bases not matched to a gene. The CDR3 region is CASSVDGQAGNTIYF. The CDR3 bases are TGTGCCAGCAGCGTAGACGGACAGGCTGGAAACACCATATATTTT.

Concerning this clone itself: Distinct nucleotide sequences in the sample also encode this CDR3. V and J are TRBV28 and TRBJ2-5; 13 bases are shared with TRBD2. Germline V lookup: CDR1 MDHEN, CDR2 SYDVKM. V dropped 2 bases and J dropped 4; count of bases not matched to a gene: 1. The CDR3 runs to 15 residues. DNA of the CDR3: TGTGCCAGCAGTTTAGGACTAGCGGGAGTAGAGACCCAGTACTTC. It codes for CASSLGLAGVETQYF.

This chain connects TRBV28 to TRBJ2-7; 9 bases match TRBD1. The CDR3 is 19 residues long. The V and J ends lost 5 bases and 0 bases, in that order; junction bases with no gene match: 17. Per germline, CDR1 MDHEN and CDR2 SYDVKM. The CDR3 sequence is CASSPIGGQGAGISYEQYF. DNA for the CDR3: TGTGCCAGCAGTCCAATCGGGGGACAGGGTGCCGGTATCTCCTACGAGCAGTACTTC.

The chain couples TRBV28 to TRBJ2-7; 10 nucleotides match TRBD2. This CDR3 has 14 amino acids. CDR1 and CDR2 from the germline V gene are MDHEN and SYDVKM. Unmatched junction bases numbered 5, after V lost 6 bases and J lost 3 bases. CDR3 loop: CASREAGGVYEQYF. In DNA form, the CDR3 reads TGTGCCAGCAGGGAAGCGGGGGGGGTCTACGAGCAGTACTTC.

The count of this clone is one. The rearrangement uses TRBV5-1 and TRBJ2-5; 7 bases fit TRBD2. The V segment lost 0 bases and the J segment 5 bases; nucleotides outside the gene matches: 4. The CDR3 is 14 residues long. Germline CDR1 reads SGHRS; CDR2 reads YFSETQ. CDR3: CASSLVVSGETQYF. The DNA of the CDR3 is TGCGCCAGCAGCTTGGTTGTTAGCGGGGAGACCCAGTACTTC.